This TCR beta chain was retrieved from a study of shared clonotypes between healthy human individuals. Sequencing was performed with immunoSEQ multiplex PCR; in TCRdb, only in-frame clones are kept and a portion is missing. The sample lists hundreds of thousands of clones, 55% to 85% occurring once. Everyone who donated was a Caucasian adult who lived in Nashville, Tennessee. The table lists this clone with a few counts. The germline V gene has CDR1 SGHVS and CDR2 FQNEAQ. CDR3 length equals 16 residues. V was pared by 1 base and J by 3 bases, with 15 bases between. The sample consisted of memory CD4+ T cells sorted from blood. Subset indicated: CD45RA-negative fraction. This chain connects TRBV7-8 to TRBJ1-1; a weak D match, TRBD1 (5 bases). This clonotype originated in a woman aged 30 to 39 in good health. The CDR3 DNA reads TGTGCCAGCAGCTTAGAGGGACCCGTTCCCCACACTGAAGCTTTCTTT. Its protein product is CASSLEGPVPHTEAFF. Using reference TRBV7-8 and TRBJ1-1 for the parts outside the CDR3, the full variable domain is GAGVSQSPRYKVAKRGQDVALRCDPISGHVSLFWYQQALGQGPEFLTYFQNEAQLDKSGLPSDRFFAERPEGSVSTLKIQRTQQEDSAVYLCASSLEGPVPHTEAFFGQGTRLTVV.